The present TCR beta chain was sequenced within a study of blood T cell repertoires in COVID-19. Overall study: Researchers got acute and convalescent COVID-19 samples from the United States, Italy and Spain. Sample material is recorded as cDNA or gDNA derived from T cells, B-cell-depleted T cells, or PBMCs.

In the original analysis: Estimates of nucleated cell counts were drawn from the amplification of reference gene primers. Method: immunoSEQ multiplex PCR; TCRdb's copy keeps in-frame clones and lacks some. V, J and clone size derive from that table, while D and trimming were established from the DNA sequence. The repertoire includes around 110,000 clones, roughly four fifths of them detected once, and 6.2% sits in the top ten. V was trimmed by 4 bases and J by 9 bases, leaving 13 bases between them. CDR3 length: 13 residues. Germline CDR1 and CDR2: MGHRA and YSYEKL. The sequence was collected from a man older than 75 with COVID-19, enrolled during active disease. The chain recombines TRBV4-1 with TRBJ2-1; D gene unclear. Specimen: peripheral blood. The CDR3 region is CASSPLSRGEQFF. CDR3 coding DNA: TGCGCCAGCAGCCCCTTGAGTCGTGGTGAGCAGTTCTTC.